This entry concerns a single TCR beta chain. This clonotype has just a few counts. Its antigen target is currently unknown. Relative to the germline gene, one junction end is altered; a read error may explain this. The data are from a study of T-cell memory formation after mild COVID-19 (dated by TCRdb to the early 2020s). The study in broad terms: Most TCR sequence clusters were specific to one of the two donors. In two donors, T-cell clones that expanded and contracted after mild COVID-19 were tracked by sequencing TCRalpha and TCRbeta repertoires over time. Two young, previously healthy adult volunteers made up the cohort, one male and one female. Points the paper makes about the study in general: The detection of some responding clones in pre-infection memory suggests that pre-existing cross-reactive memory T cells joined the SARS-CoV-2 response. SARS-CoV-2 specificity was not confirmed for the second-wave clones peaking on day 37. The study covered only two mild cases, and larger cohorts including severe cases with pre-infection samples were considered necessary. Clones contracting from day 15 to 85 had balanced CD4/CD8 phenotypes, while a second wave expanding from day 15 to 37 was biased towards CD4+. Contracting CD4+ clones appeared mostly in the CM and EM memory subsets, whereas CD8+ clones were enriched in EMRA.

TCRdb lists the instrument as Illumina NovaSeq 6000. cDNA libraries for TCRalpha and TCRbeta were prepared by 5'RACE using constant-segment primers, with sample barcodes and unique molecular identifiers added. Trizol reagent was used to extract RNA from every sample. Amplification of the libraries took two PCR steps, and the second step added a second sample barcode plus Illumina TruSeq adapters. The libraries were sequenced on an Illumina NovaSeq using 2 x 150 bp paired-end reads. The original pipeline was this. The reads were demultiplexed and collapsed into UMI-guided consensus sequences using migec v1.2.7. With mixcr v2.1.11, UMI consensuses were aligned to TRA and TRB V and J templates and assembled into clonotypes. A clonotype was counted as expanded or contracted only if both edgeR and NoisET called the change significant, with noise models trained on biological replicates. edgeR calls used a false discovery rate-adjusted p below 0.01 and a log2 fold-change threshold of 1. PCA with hierarchical clustering of max-normalized trajectories of the 1000 most abundant clonotypes was used as exploratory dynamics analysis. The CD4 or CD8 phenotype of responding clones was assigned using the separately sequenced CD4+ and CD8+ repertoires. TCRdb reran the public reads through fastp at Q25 and MiXCR, keeping productive beta chains. When rows share a CDR3 protein, they turn into one entry using the most common DNA and genes. The V and J calls reflect TCRdb's pipeline rather than the authors' work. The sample has 130,000 to 150,000 distinct CDR3 sequences on record, 19% of them singletons. The ten largest clonotypes hold 2% to 2.5% of the sample.

Including the terminal cysteine and phenylalanine, the CDR3 comprises 14 residues. CDR3 DNA only is kept here, 42 bases in frame from base 1. Looking up the germline V gene yields CDR1 LGHNA and CDR2 YSLEER. Ficoll-Paque density gradient centrifugation was used to isolate PBMCs. This clonotype originated in an adult woman who had mild COVID-19 (a few samples of this study predate the infection). The sample titles of this study are shuffled in the database, so cell type and time point are left out; the donor was told from shared clones. The chain was built from TRBV4-3 and TRBJ2-4; the best D guess is TRBD1, with 6 bases matching. Material: PBMCs or a T cell subset sorted from them (not recorded which). In nucleotides, the sequence is TGCGCCAGCAGCCAAGAGGCGGGTTTAGGGGGTCTAGACTTC. The translation is CASSQEAGLGGLDF.